The 9 T cell receptor beta chains listed next were all sequenced from one sample in a study of technical replicates of blood from several donors. Sequencing used immunoSEQ multiplex PCR; TCRdb keeps in-frame clones, though not all of them. The data hold about 100,000 clones, with nearly 96% observed a single time. Material for sequencing was T cells isolated from PBMCs. The receptor set was obtained from a human donor in good health.

This chain uses TRBV20-1 with TRBJ2-4, with D perhaps TRBD1 (5 bases). The CDR3 spans 11 residues. The V gene lost 1 base and the J gene lost 10 bases, with 8 bases spanning the gap. CDR1 and CDR2 from the germline V gene are DFQATT and SNEGSKA (reference sequence). The CDR3 sequence: CSARASGIQYF. CDR3 DNA sequence: TGCAGTGCTAGAGCTTCAGGGATTCAGTACTTC.

The V gene is TRBV30, the J gene TRBJ2-1; a weak D match, TRBD1 (6 bases). The germline CDR1 and CDR2 sequences are GTSNPN and SVGIG (reference sequence). Trimming cost V 7 bases and J 7 bases, with 23 bases left between them. The CDR3 extends over 15 amino acids. The CDR3 sequence is CASPLGQGRRNEQFF. As DNA, the CDR3 is TGTGCCTCCCCCCTGGGGCAGGGGCGTAGGAATGAGCAGTTCTTC.

This rearrangement joins TRBV15 to TRBJ2-1; 7 nucleotides align to TRBD2. Germline V CDR1 and CDR2: LNHNV, YYDKDF (reference sequence). Trimming cost V 3 bases and J 5 bases; bases outside gene matches: 10. The CDR3 is 16 amino acids. CDR3 bases: TGTGCCACCAGCAGGAGAGCGGGAAGGAACCACAATGAGCAGTTCTTC. Translated, it gives CATSRRAGRNHNEQFF.

This chain joins TRBV11-2 and TRBJ1-1, with 7 bases matching TRBD1. Trimming at V came to 7 bases and at J to 3 bases, leaving 20 bases not matched to a gene. Germline CDR1 and CDR2: SGHAT and FQNNGV. CDR3 size: 18 residues. CDR3 in DNA: TGTGCCAGCACCATCCTCCCTCCTGGTAGGGGGCGAGACACTGAAGCTTTCTTT. This encodes CASTILPPGRGRDTEAFF.

This clone was detected once. The chain employs TRBV19 and TRBJ1-5; perhaps TRBD1 as D (5 bases). The germline V and J ends were trimmed by 5 bases and 7 bases, with 12 bases remaining between them. The CDR3 loop spans 13 amino acids. Germline values: CDR1 LNHDA, CDR2 SQIVND (reference sequence). The CDR3 nucleotides read TGTGCCAGTAGTTTAGGGGTACAGCAGCCCCAGCATTTT. It is translated as CASSLGVQQPQHF. Filled out from reference TRBV19 and TRBJ1-5, the complete variable domain reads DGGITQSPKYLFRKEGQNVTLSCEQNLNHDAMYWYRQDPGQGLRLIYYSQIVNDFQKGDIAEGYSVSREKKESFPLTVTSAQKNPTAFYLCASSLGVQQPQHFGDGTRLSIL.

The V call is TRBV7-9, the J call TRBJ1-6; no clear D. This CDR3 has 17 amino acids. V dropped 10 bases and J dropped 3 bases, with 22 bases sitting between them. In germline, CDR1 is SEHNR, CDR2 FQNEAQ (reference sequence). This chain's CDR3 is CATQLRQVLSYNSPLHF. Here the CDR3 DNA reads TGTGCCACCCAGCTTCGTCAGGTCCTGAGCTATAATTCACCCCTCCACTTT. The entire variable domain, with the rest obtained from reference TRBV7-9 and TRBJ1-6, is as follows: DTGVSQNPRHKITKRGQNVTFRCDPISEHNRLYWYRQTLGQGPEFLTYFQNEAQLEKSRLLSDRFSAERPKGSFSTLEIQRTEQGDSAMYLCATQLRQVLSYNSPLHFGNGTRLTVT.

The chain couples TRBV14 to TRBJ2-5, with D tentatively TRBD1 (5 bases). The CDR3 is 13 amino acids. CDR1 SGHDN and CDR2 FVKESK come from the germline V gene. V was pared by 6 bases and J by 3 bases, with 11 bases between. For the CDR3, the DNA is TGTGCCAGCAGGGACAACCAAAAAGAGACCCAGTACTTC. Translated, it gives CASRDNQKETQYF.

The chain has TRBV25-1 and TRBJ2-1; 8 bases line up with TRBD2. Germline assignment: CDR1 MGHDK and CDR2 SYGVNS. Trimming removed 1 base from V and 7 bases from J; junction bases left unmatched: 9. The CDR3 runs 16 residues. The CDR3 nucleotides are TGTGCCAGCAGTGAATGGAGAGCGGGAGTGATAAATGAGCAGTTCTTC. Residues: CASSEWRAGVINEQFF.

The rearrangement joins TRBV19 to TRBJ2-4, with 7 positions matching TRBD2. The V gene end was trimmed by 5 bases and the J gene end by 2 bases; junction bases not matched to a gene: 6. The germline V gene encodes CDR1 LNHDA and CDR2 SQIVND (reference sequence). The CDR3 runs to 15 residues. CDR3 region: CASSGQRESKNIQYF. CDR3 DNA sequence: TGTGCCAGTAGTGGCCAGCGGGAATCCAAAAACATTCAGTACTTC.